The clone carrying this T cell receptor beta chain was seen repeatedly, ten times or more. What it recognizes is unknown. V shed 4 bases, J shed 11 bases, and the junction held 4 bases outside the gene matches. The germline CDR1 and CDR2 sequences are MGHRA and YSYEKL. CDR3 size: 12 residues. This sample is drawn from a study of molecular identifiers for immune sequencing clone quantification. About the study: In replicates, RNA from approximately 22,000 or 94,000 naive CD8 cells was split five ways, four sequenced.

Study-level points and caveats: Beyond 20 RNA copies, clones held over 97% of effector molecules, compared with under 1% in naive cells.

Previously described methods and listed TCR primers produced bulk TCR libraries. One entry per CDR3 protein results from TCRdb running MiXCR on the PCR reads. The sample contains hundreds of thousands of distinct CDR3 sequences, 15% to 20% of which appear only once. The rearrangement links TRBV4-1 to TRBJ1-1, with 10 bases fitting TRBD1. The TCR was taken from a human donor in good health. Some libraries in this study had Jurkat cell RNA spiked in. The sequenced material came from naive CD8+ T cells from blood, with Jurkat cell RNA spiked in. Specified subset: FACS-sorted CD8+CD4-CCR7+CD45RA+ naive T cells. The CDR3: CASSLGQGIAFF. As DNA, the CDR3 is TGCGCCAGCAGCCTGGGACAGGGGATTGCTTTCTTT.